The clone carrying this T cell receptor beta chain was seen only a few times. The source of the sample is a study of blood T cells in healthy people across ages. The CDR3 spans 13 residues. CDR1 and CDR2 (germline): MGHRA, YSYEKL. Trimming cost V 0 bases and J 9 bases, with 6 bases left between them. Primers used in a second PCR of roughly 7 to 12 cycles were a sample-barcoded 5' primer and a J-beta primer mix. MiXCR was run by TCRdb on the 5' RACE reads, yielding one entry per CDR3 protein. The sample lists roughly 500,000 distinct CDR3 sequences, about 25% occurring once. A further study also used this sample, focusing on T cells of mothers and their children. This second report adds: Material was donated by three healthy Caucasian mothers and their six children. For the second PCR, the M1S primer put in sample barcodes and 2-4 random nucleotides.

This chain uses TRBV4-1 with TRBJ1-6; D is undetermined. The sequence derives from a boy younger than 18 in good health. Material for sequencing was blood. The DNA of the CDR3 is TGCGCCAGCAGCCAAGAGTGGAGTTCACCCCTCCACTTT. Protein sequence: CASSQEWSSPLHF.